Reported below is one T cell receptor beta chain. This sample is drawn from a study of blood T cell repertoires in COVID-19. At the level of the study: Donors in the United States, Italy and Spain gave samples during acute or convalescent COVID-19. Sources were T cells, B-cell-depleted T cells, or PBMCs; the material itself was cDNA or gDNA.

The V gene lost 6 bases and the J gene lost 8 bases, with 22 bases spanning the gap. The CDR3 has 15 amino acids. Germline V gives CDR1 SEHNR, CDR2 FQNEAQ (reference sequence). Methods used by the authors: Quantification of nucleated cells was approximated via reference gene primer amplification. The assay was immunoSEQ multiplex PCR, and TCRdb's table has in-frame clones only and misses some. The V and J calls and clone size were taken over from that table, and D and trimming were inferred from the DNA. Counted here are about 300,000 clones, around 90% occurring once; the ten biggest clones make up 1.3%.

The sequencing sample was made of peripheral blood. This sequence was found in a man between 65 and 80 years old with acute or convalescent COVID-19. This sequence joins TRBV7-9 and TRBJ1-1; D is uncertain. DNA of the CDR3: TGTGCCAGCAGACCCAGCGAGGGCCGTACGTTCGAAGCTTTCTTT. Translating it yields CASRPSEGRTFEAFF.